Listed here are 2 T cell receptor beta chains from one sample, sequenced in a study of patients and donors after allogeneic stem cell transplantation. MiXCR was run by TCRdb on the RT-PCR reads, yielding one entry per CDR3 protein. This sample yields 160,000 or so distinct CDR3 sequences, of which nearly 25% are seen a single time; roughly 26% belongs to the top ten. The material sequenced was blood, either unsorted or a sorted T cell fraction (not recorded which). The receptor source for this set is a human donor who was either an allogeneic HSCT recipient or a stem cell or donor lymphocyte infusion donor (not recorded which). It is not recorded whose cells these are; they may come from a transplant donor.

This clonotype was seen more than once but under ten times. The J gene is TRBJ2-1, the V gene TRBV20-1; 10 nucleotides agree with TRBD2. CDR3 size: 14 residues. V lost 3 bases to trimming and J lost 8 bases; unmatched junction nucleotides: 7. Germline assignment: CDR1 DFQATT and CDR2 SNEGSKA (reference sequence). CDR3 DNA sequence: TGCAGTGCTAGTAGCGGGAGGAGTTTTGATGAGCAGTTCTTC. As protein: CSASSGRSFDEQFF.

This clonotype was seen only a few times. The V call is TRBV10-3, the J call TRBJ1-2; the D gene is possibly TRBD1 (6 bases). With 3 bases removed from V and 7 bases from J, the gap between germline ends came to 21 bases. The germline gives CDR1 ENHRY, CDR2 SYGVKD. The CDR3 sequence is 16 residues long. The CDR3 region has the DNA TGTGCCATCAGTGATAACCGGGACATAGGTTTGTCTGGCTACACCTTC. Translated: CAISDNRDIGLSGYTF.